Listed below are T cell receptor beta chains from one sample, sequenced in a study of shared clonotypes between healthy human individuals. Generated by immunoSEQ multiplex PCR, the TCRdb table keeps only in-frame clones and is missing some. The table shows hundreds of thousands of clones, with 55% to 85% occurring only once. Input material: memory CD4+ T cells sorted from blood. The receptors stem from a woman younger than 45 in good health. Both conserved end residues are part of each CDR3. A D gene is named only where the DNA matches it firmly. Expanded clones get a size class; other rows say once, few or many, or leave the size out.

TRBJ2-2 | NA | TRBD2 | TRBV15 | CATSSGTSGTGELFF | TGTGCCACCAGCTCCGGGACTAGCGGCACCGGGGAGCTGTTTTTT
TRBJ2-1 | few | NA | TRBV6-5 | CASSTGRSNEQFF | TGTGCCAGCAGTACAGGGCGGAGCAATGAGCAGTTCTTC
TRBJ1-5 | NA | NA | TRBV11-2 | CASSLSDF | TGTGCCAGCAGCTTGTCGGATTTT
TRBJ1-5 | NA | NA | TRBV10-2 | CASSEELIANQPQHF | TGCGCCAGCAGTGAGGAGTTAATAGCTAATCAGCCCCAGCATTTT
TRBJ1-1 | NA | NA | TRBV6-5 | CASSPGDLATEAFF | TGTGCCAGCAGCCCGGGAGACCTGGCCACTGAAGCTTTCTTT
TRBJ2-1 | NA | NA | TRBV18 | CASSPPSLSNEQFF | TGTGCCAGCTCACCACCGTCCCTATCGAATGAGCAGTTCTTC
TRBJ2-3 | NA | NA | TRBV7-7 | CASSFSPGGTDTQYF | TGTGCCAGCAGCTTTAGCCCAGGAGGCACAGATACGCAGTATTTT
TRBJ1-1 | NA | NA | TRBV7-2 | CASSWGGALNTEAFF | TGTGCCAGCAGCTGGGGGGGGGCCTTGAACACTGAAGCTTTCTTT
TRBJ2-5 | NA | NA | TRBV18 | CASSPLGLGLTQETQYF | TGTGCCAGCTCACCCTTGGGTCTTGGACTAACACAAGAGACCCAGTACTTC
TRBJ1-2 | NA | NA | TRBV6-5 | CASSPTHYGYTF | TGTGCCAGCAGTCCGACACACTATGGCTACACCTTC
TRBJ1-5 | NA | NA | TRBV2 | CASSGAGRKAQHF | TGTGCCAGCAGTGGGGCCGGGAGGAAGGCCCAGCATTTT
TRBJ2-3 | NA | TRBD2 | TRBV7-2 | CASSLRAGLGGTDTQYF | TGTGCCAGCAGCTTGAGGGCGGGACTAGGGGGCACAGATACGCAGTATTTT
TRBJ2-3 | NA | TRBD2 | TRBV11-2 | CASSFLAGITDTQYF | TGTGCCAGCAGCTTTCTAGCGGGAATAACAGATACGCAGTATTTT
TRBJ1-2 | NA | NA | TRBV5-1 | CASSLVSGADYGYTF | TGCGCCAGCAGCTTGGTTTCTGGAGCTGACTATGGCTACACCTTC
TRBJ1-4 | few | NA | TRBV5-1 | CASHGGTHAGINEKLFF | TGCGCCAGTCACGGGGGGACCCACGCGGGAATTAATGAAAAACTGTTTTTT
TRBJ2-7 | few | NA | TRBV7-3 | CASSLQPGLSYEQYF | TGTGCCAGCAGCTTACAGCCAGGGCTTTCCTACGAGCAGTACTTC
TRBJ2-2 | NA | TRBD2 | TRBV10-3 | CAISGAGANPGELFF | TGTGCCATCAGTGGCGCGGGAGCTAACCCCGGGGAGCTGTTTTTT
TRBJ2-3 | few | TRBD2 | TRBV19 | CASALAGLTDTQYF | TGTGCCAGTGCACTAGCGGGACTCACAGATACGCAGTATTTT
TRBJ1-1 | few | TRBD1 | TRBV27 | CASSHHRGNTEAFF | TGTGCCAGCAGTCATCACAGGGGGAACACTGAAGCTTTCTTT
TRBJ2-1 | NA | TRBD2 | TRBV7-9 | CASSTGTSGSSYNEQFF | TGTGCCAGCAGCACAGGTACTAGCGGAAGCTCCTACAATGAGCAGTTCTTC
TRBJ2-2 | many | TRBD2 | TRBV18 | CASSLGLAATNTGELFF | TGTGCCAGCTCACTAGGACTAGCCGCAACGAACACCGGGGAGCTGTTTTTT
TRBJ2-5 | many | NA | TRBV11-2 | CASSLVLGLGQETQYF | TGTGCCAGCAGCTTAGTATTGGGGCTAGGACAAGAGACCCAGTACTTC
TRBJ2-7 | NA | NA | TRBV5-1 | CASSVVGSYEQYF | TGCGCCAGCAGTGTCGTAGGGTCCTACGAGCAGTACTTC
TRBJ2-3 | NA | TRBD1 | TRBV28 | CASSESGQGTDTQYF | TGTGCCAGCAGTGAATCCGGACAGGGCACAGATACGCAGTATTTT
TRBJ2-1 | NA | TRBD2 | TRBV27 | CASSPLAGEGGEQFF | TGTGCCAGCAGTCCCCTAGCGGGAGAAGGCGGTGAGCAGTTCTTC
TRBJ2-5 | NA | NA | TRBV27 | CASRGGTETQYF | TGTGCCAGCAGGGGCGGAACAGAGACCCAGTACTTC
TRBJ2-4 | NA | TRBD2 | TRBV19 | CASSILGGSSVKNIQYF | TGTGCCAGTAGTATTTTGGGAGGGTCTTCGGTCAAAAACATTCAGTACTTC
TRBJ2-4 | NA | TRBD1 | TRBV6-5 | CASRTGGGNIQYF | TGTGCCAGCAGGACAGGGGGCGGGAACATTCAGTACTTC
TRBJ1-5 | NA | TRBD1 | TRBV28 | CASSPRSWTGLRQPQHF | TGTGCCAGCAGTCCCCGGTCCTGGACAGGGTTGCGTCAGCCCCAGCATTTT
TRBJ1-1 | few | TRBD1 | TRBV30 | CAWPLTGGEVDTEAFF | TGTGCCTGGCCCTTAACAGGGGGCGAGGTTGACACTGAAGCTTTCTTT
TRBJ2-1 | NA | TRBD1 | TRBV5-1 | CASSGLGTGSYNEQFF | TGCGCCAGCAGCGGCCTCGGGACAGGGTCATACAATGAGCAGTTCTTC
TRBJ2-1 | NA | TRBD2 | TRBV7-8 | CASSLVKTSGRATDNEQFF | TGTGCCAGCAGCTTAGTAAAGACTAGCGGGAGGGCCACCGACAATGAGCAGTTCTTC
TRBJ1-4 | NA | NA | TRBV15 | CATSRVWQEPEKLFF | TGTGCCACCAGCAGAGTATGGCAAGAACCCGAAAAACTGTTTTTT
TRBJ2-7 | NA | NA | TRBV9 | CASTPGREAYEQYF | TGTGCCAGCACTCCGGGGCGCGAAGCCTACGAGCAGTACTTC
TRBJ2-7 | once | TRBD1 | TRBV7-6 | CASSPAGTGAHEQYF | TGTGCCAGCAGCCCTGCCGGGACAGGGGCCCACGAGCAGTACTTC
TRBJ1-2 | NA | TRBD1 | TRBV5-1 | CASSLGQGAGGYTF | TGCGCCAGCAGCCTTGGACAGGGGGCGGGAGGCTACACCTTC
TRBJ1-1 | many | NA | TRBV5-4 | CASSLDVSIMNTEAFF | TGTGCCAGCAGCTTGGACGTGTCCATTATGAACACTGAAGCTTTCTTT
TRBJ2-5 | NA | TRBD1 | TRBV19 | CASSITGTGVGETQYF | TGTGCCAGTAGTATCACCGGGACAGGGGTCGGAGAGACCCAGTACTTC
TRBJ1-5 | NA | NA | TRBV25-1 | CASSEWGRNQPQHF | TGTGCCAGCAGTGAATGGGGGAGAAATCAGCCCCAGCATTTT
TRBJ1-4 | NA | NA | TRBV5-6 | CASSIGTVGEKLFF | TGTGCCAGCAGCATCGGGACTGTAGGTGAAAAACTGTTTTTT
TRBJ2-2 | NA | NA | TRBV27 | CASSLGSSAFNTGELFF | TGTGCCAGCAGTTTAGGATCTAGCGCCTTTAACACCGGGGAGCTGTTTTTT
TRBJ1-1 | NA | NA | TRBV2 | CASSKRAQGNTEAFF | TGTGCCAGCAGTAAAAGGGCGCAGGGGAACACTGAAGCTTTCTTT
TRBJ2-1 | few | TRBD2 | TRBV11-1 | CASSDPSGSDEQFF | TGTGCCAGCAGCGATCCTAGCGGGAGCGATGAGCAGTTCTTC
TRBJ1-5 | many | NA | TRBV7-7 | CASTLPGGRAQPQHF | TGTGCCAGCACGCTCCCGGGGGGACGGGCCCAGCCCCAGCATTTT
TRBJ2-7 | NA | NA | TRBV19 | CASSIAAGASYEQYF | TGTGCCAGTAGTATAGCGGCGGGGGCGTCCTACGAGCAGTACTTC
TRBJ2-4 | few | NA | TRBV19 | CASSNGGADIQYF | TGTGCCAGTAGTAATGGGGGAGCGGACATTCAGTACTTC
TRBJ2-1 | NA | TRBD2 | TRBV11-2 | CASSSFPSGRDNEQFF | TGTGCCAGCAGCTCCTTCCCCAGCGGGAGGGACAATGAGCAGTTCTTC
TRBJ2-5 | once | NA | TRBV11-2 | CASSLNRGQETQYF | TGTGCCAGCAGCTTAAATAGGGGCCAAGAGACCCAGTACTTC
TRBJ2-2 | NA | NA | TRBV18 | CASSQEEGSHGELFF | TGTGCCAGCTCACAAGAGGAGGGATCTCACGGGGAGCTGTTTTTT
TRBJ2-5 | NA | NA | TRBV25-1 | CASRERETQYF | TGTGCCAGCAGGGAACGAGAGACCCAGTACTTC
TRBJ1-5 | NA | NA | TRBV7-2 | CASSLRISSNQPQHF | TGTGCCAGCAGCTTACGGATTTCTAGCAATCAGCCCCAGCATTTT
TRBJ2-1 | many | NA | TRBV6-5 | CASSTRTTLQGEQFF | TGTGCCAGCAGTACCCGGACTACACTCCAAGGAGAGCAGTTCTTC
TRBJ2-1 | few | NA | TRBV30 | CAWSVIQGRNNEQFF | TGTGCCTGGAGTGTAATACAGGGGAGGAACAATGAGCAGTTCTTC
TRBJ1-1 | NA | NA | TRBV23-1 | CASSRDRSRSMNTEAFF | TGCGCCAGCAGTCGAGACAGGTCCAGGAGTATGAACACTGAAGCTTTCTTT
TRBJ1-5 | NA | TRBD1 | TRBV27 | CASSPLDRGLSQPQHF | TGTGCCAGCAGTCCATTAGACAGGGGGCTGAGTCAGCCCCAGCATTTT